This TCR beta chain is drawn from a study of control samples from healthy donors and cancer patients. CDR1 is SGDLS and CDR2 is YYNGEE in the germline V gene. Trimming removed 3 bases from V and 3 bases from J, with 8 bases in between. The CDR3 runs 13 residues. Using immunoSEQ multiplex PCR, the repertoire was profiled, and TCRdb retains in-frame clones only, with some absent. The table lists 80,000 to 100,000 clones, about nine tenths of them singletons. J is TRBJ2-3 and V is TRBV9; no definite D call. The material sequenced was blood. The clonotype was recovered from a human donor in good health. The donor label of this sample is uncertain. This CDR3 is CASSGGWTDTQYF. The CDR3 region has the DNA TGTGCCAGCAGCGGGGGTTGGACAGATACGCAGTATTTT. Full variable domain (missing parts from reference TRBV9 and TRBJ2-3): DSGVTQTPKHLITATGQRVTLRCSPRSGDLSVYWYQQSLDQGLQFLIQYYNGEERAKGNILERFSAQQFPDLHSELNLSSLELGDSALYFCASSGGWTDTQYFGPGTRLTVL.